This T cell receptor (beta chain) was found in a study of blood T cell repertoires in COVID-19. Method: immunoSEQ multiplex PCR; TCRdb's copy keeps in-frame clones and lacks some. Of about 100,000 clones listed, 88% are singletons. V gave up 5 bases and J gave up 7 bases; unmatched junction bases: 8. Per germline, CDR1 LNHDA and CDR2 SQIVND (reference sequence). This CDR3 comprises 13 residues. Sequencing was carried out using peripheral blood. The receptor's source is a man in his fifties with active or convalescent COVID-19. This sequence joins TRBV19 and TRBJ2-7; 7 bases are a match to TRBD2. The chain's CDR3 is CASSVHGGTEQYF. CDR3 DNA sequence: TGTGCCAGTAGTGTCCACGGGGGGACTGAGCAGTACTTC.